One sample yielded the 20 T cell receptor beta chains listed below, sequenced in a study of T cells in Graves' hyperthyroidism and ophthalmopathy. RNA transcripts gave rise to amplified TCR beta CDR3 regions. Initially, a first-round RT-PCR of the TCR CDR3 employed the HTBI primer set. Each CDR3 protein is one row after TCRdb ran MiXCR on the multiplex PCR reads. The profile shows 100,000 to 140,000 distinct CDR3 sequences, 15% to 20% of them singletons. The sample was blood. Source of these receptors: a woman between 45 and 65 years old with Graves' hyperthyroidism.

This clonotype was observed many times. The V gene is TRBV3-1, the J gene TRBJ2-1; 12 nucleotides align to TRBD2. V shed 4 bases and J 3 bases; nucleotides not matched to a gene: 4. This CDR3 is 16 amino acids long. Germline CDR1 and CDR2: LGHDT and YNNKEL (reference sequence). CDR3 nucleotides: TGTGCCAGCAGCCCCCTAGCGGGAGGGAGCTACAATGAGCAGTTCTTC. This codes for CASSPLAGGSYNEQFF.

This clonotype occurred many times. The chain links TRBV5-1 to TRBJ1-2; D may be TRBD1 (6 bases). Looked up from germline, CDR1 is SGHRS and CDR2 is YFSETQ. The CDR3 consists of 14 residues. Trimming shortened V by 5 bases and J by 4 bases, and 15 bases separated the two germline ends. CDR3 nucleotide sequence: TGCGCCAGCAGGGCGGGACACAGAATCTATGGCTACACCTTC. Protein product: CASRAGHRIYGYTF.

This clonotype was recorded at least ten times. At one boundary the junction diverges from the germline segment, which might be a read error. The chain recombines TRBV12-3 or TRBV12-4 with TRBJ2-2; D may be TRBD2 (5 bases). The CDR3 totals 18 residues. CDR3 region: CASSLTVDLAANTGELFF. The CDR3 DNA sequence: TGTGCTAGCAGTTTAACCGTCGACCTAGCCGCGAACACCGGGGAGCTGTTTTTT.

This clonotype was detected many times. This sequence joins TRBV3-1 and TRBJ2-2; D tentatively fits TRBD1 or TRBD2 (5 bases each). Germline loops: CDR1 LGHDT, CDR2 YNNKEL (reference sequence). The CDR3 extends over 16 amino acids. Trimming shortened V by 1 base and J by 7 bases, and 16 bases separated the two germline ends. The CDR3 region is CASSQVGGVAVGELFF. For the CDR3, the DNA is TGTGCCAGCAGCCAAGTTGGGGGAGTAGCTGTCGGGGAGCTGTTTTTT.

The V and J genes are TRBV5-1 and TRBJ2-1, with a weak D call TRBD2 (6 bases). Trimming left V 5 bases short and J 2 bases short, with 14 bases between. This CDR3 spans 15 amino acids. The V gene's germline CDR1 is SGHRS and CDR2 YFSETQ. Written as DNA, the CDR3 is TGCGCCAGCAGGTCAGACGGGAGTGCCTACAATGAGCAGTTCTTC. Protein product: CASRSDGSAYNEQFF.

This clonotype was counted ten times or more. This rearrangement joins TRBV6-6 to TRBJ2-3; D gene ambiguous. The CDR3 is made up of 14 amino acids. CDR1 is MNHNY, CDR2 SVGAGI, per germline (reference sequence). Trimming cost V 2 bases and J 2 bases, with 8 bases left between them. The CDR3 sequence is CASSYESTTDTQYF. The CDR3 DNA sequence: TGTGCCAGCAGTTACGAGAGTACCACAGATACGCAGTATTTT.

Ten or more counts support this clonotype. The V and J genes are TRBV28 and TRBJ2-2; TRBD2 aligns across 11 bases. Looked up from germline, CDR1 is MDHEN and CDR2 is SYDVKM. This CDR3 contains 17 residues. V trimming: 6 bases; J trimming: 4 bases; junction bases outside the gene matches: 10. Here the CDR3 DNA reads TGTGCCAGCAGACTACTAGCGGGGGATGGAGGCACCGGGGAGCTGTTTTTT. Translation: CASRLLAGDGGTGELFF.

This clonotype was counted many times. The rearrangement joins TRBV3-1 to TRBJ1-5; 9 nucleotides agree with TRBD1. V trimming: 11 bases; J trimming: 4 bases; junction bases outside the gene matches: 12. Germline values: CDR1 LGHDT, CDR2 YNNKEL (reference sequence). The CDR3 length is 15 residues. For the CDR3, the DNA is TGTGCCGCGGGACAGGGCTCCCTCGGTAATCAGCCCCAGCATTTT. This encodes CAAGQGSLGNQPQHF.

This clonotype has ten or more counts. This sequence joins TRBV20-1 and TRBJ2-7; 7 bases align to TRBD2. The CDR3 extends over 13 amino acids. The J segment lost 0 bases and the V segment lost 6 bases, leaving 5 bases of the junction unmatched. The germline CDR1 and CDR2 sequences are DFQATT and SNEGSKA (reference sequence). The CDR3 DNA reads TGCAGTGCGAGCGGGACGGACTCCTACGAGCAGTACTTC. Translated: CSASGTDSYEQYF.

The chain uses TRBV4-1 and TRBJ2-1, with 11 bases lining up with TRBD2. J was trimmed by 15 bases and V by 4 bases; bases with no gene match: 8. This CDR3 contains 13 residues. Germline-derived CDR1 and CDR2 are MGHRA and YSYEKL. The CDR3, as DNA: TGCGCCAGCAGCCCTACATCGACTAGCGGGGCGTTCTTC. This encodes CASSPTSTSGAFF.

The table lists this clonotype with many counts. The gene calls are TRBV2 and TRBJ2-3; D possibly corresponds to TRBD2 (5 bases). V lost 6 bases, J lost 1 base, and 14 bases lay in between. Per germline, CDR1 SNHLY and CDR2 FYNNEI. CDR3 length: 15 residues. CDR3 in amino acids: CASSGSSRGTDTQYF. CDR3 bases: TGTGCCAGCAGCGGCTCTAGCCGGGGCACAGATACGCAGTATTTT. Together with reference TRBV2 and TRBJ2-3, the CDR3 gives the full variable domain: EPEVTQTPSHQVTQMGQEVILRCVPISNHLYFYWYRQILGQKVEFLVSFYNNEISEKSEIFDDQFSVERPDGSNFTLKIRSTKLEDSAMYFCASSGSSRGTDTQYFGPGTRLTVL.

This clonotype was counted ten times or more. V and J are TRBV9 and TRBJ1-2; D gene ambiguous. Trimming left V 2 bases short and J 2 bases short, with 7 bases between. This CDR3 region has 13 residues. Per the germline V gene, CDR1 is SGDLS and CDR2 is YYNGEE. Here the CDR3 reads CASSVNDNYGYTF. As DNA, the CDR3 is TGTGCCAGCAGCGTGAACGACAACTATGGCTACACCTTC.

This clonotype was detected many times. The rearrangement uses TRBV28 and TRBJ2-5, with TRBD1 identical over 12 bases. Per germline, CDR1 MDHEN and CDR2 SYDVKM. J lost 1 base, V lost 2 bases, and 2 bases had no gene match. CDR3 length: 16 amino acids. The CDR3 loop is CASSLGGQGAQETQYF. The CDR3 DNA sequence: TGTGCCAGCAGTTTAGGGGGACAGGGGGCCCAAGAGACCCAGTACTTC.

At least ten counts were recorded for this clonotype. V usage is TRBV15 and J usage is TRBJ2-5; D is unresolved. V was pared by 0 bases and J by 7 bases, with 12 bases between. Looked up from germline, CDR1 is LNHNV and CDR2 is YYDKDF (reference sequence). The CDR3 runs 14 residues. The CDR3 spells CATSRDLSSWTQYF. The CDR3 bases are TGTGCCACCAGCAGAGATCTTTCCTCATGGACCCAGTACTTC.

In its sample, this clonotype was seen many times. This rearrangement joins TRBV28 to TRBJ1-1; tentatively, D is TRBD1 (5 bases). Germline CDR1 and CDR2: MDHEN and SYDVKM. Trimming left V 5 bases short and J 6 bases short, with 19 bases between. This CDR3 is built from 15 residues. The CDR3: CASSGGTDKWAEAFF. CDR3 bases: TGTGCCAGCAGTGGAGGGACTGATAAATGGGCTGAAGCTTTCTTT.

This clonotype was seen repeatedly, ten times or more. The chain carries TRBV9 and TRBJ2-1; 7 bases are a match to TRBD2. CDR3 size: 15 residues. After removal of 4 bases from V and 8 bases from J, the junction contained 12 bases not matched to a gene. Germline CDR1 reads SGDLS; CDR2 reads YYNGEE. CDR3 in amino acids: CASSYTSAGVDEQFF. The CDR3 DNA is TGTGCCAGCAGCTATACTAGCGCGGGGGTGGATGAGCAGTTCTTC.

This clonotype was seen a handful of times. The chain has TRBV6-6 and TRBJ2-5, with D perhaps being TRBD1 or TRBD2 (6 bases each). CDR1 is MNHNY and CDR2 is SVGAGI in the germline V gene (reference sequence). Trimming removed 0 bases from V and 5 bases from J, with 10 bases in between. The CDR3 contains 14 residues. The DNA for the CDR3 is TGTGCCAGCAGTTACTCGTTAGGGGGGGAGACCCAGTACTTC. This sequence encodes CASSYSLGGETQYF.

This clonotype was counted ten times or more. V gene TRBV4-1 combines with J gene TRBJ2-1; D unclear. Looked up from germline, CDR1 is MGHRA and CDR2 is YSYEKL. Trimming shortened V by 0 bases and J by 5 bases, and 11 bases separated the two germline ends. The CDR3 has 15 amino acids. The CDR3 nucleotides are TGCGCCAGCAGCCAAGATCGGTCCCGAGACAATGAGCAGTTCTTC. It translates to CASSQDRSRDNEQFF.

This clonotype came up many times. The chain recombines TRBV3-1 with TRBJ1-3, with unresolved D. This CDR3 region has 13 residues. Between the trimmed V and J ends, which lost 1 base and 3 bases, there was a span of 4 bases. CDR1 and CDR2 (germline): LGHDT, YNNKEL (reference sequence). The CDR3, as DNA: TGTGCCAGCAGCCAAGGTGATGGAAACACCATATATTTT. Translation: CASSQGDGNTIYF.

In this sample, this clonotype turned up once. The chain carries TRBV12-3 or TRBV12-4 and TRBJ2-5; 15 nucleotides line up with TRBD2. J lost 4 bases, V lost 5 bases, and 11 bases had no gene match. The CDR3 is 18 residues long. This chain's CDR3 is CASSPRSGLAGGRETQYF. The CDR3 nucleotides read TGTGCCAGCAGTCCGCGAAGTGGACTAGCGGGGGGGCGAGAGACCCAGTACTTC.